This T cell receptor beta chain originates from a study of long-term antiretroviral therapy in people with HIV (dated by TCRdb to 2021 to 2024). At the level of the whole study: The earliest samples were collected roughly a decade before the 2015 WHO recommendation for immediate ART, at a time when ART was usually postponed until CD4 counts fell. From some 30 adults with confirmed HIV infection, the cohort provided over 150 cryopreserved PBMC samples, gathered serially across a mean of approximately six years (range 1-12). A retrospective serial study tested whether ART initiation and durable HIV suppression were associated with changes in peripheral blood TRB repertoire composition and diversity. Among the approximately 32 participants with HIV, around ten were female. No cross-contamination during QIAcube processing turned up in test extractions that ran a monoclonal T-cell line alongside about 30 polyclonal samples. Study-wide findings and limitations: Because pre-ART samples had limited cell numbers, unsorted PBMC were profiled rather than sorted CD4+ and CD8+ T cells. At every time point, the repertoire was dominated by expanded TRB clones first identified before ART initiation, although this dominance fluctuated and, in many PLHIV, declined after ART. Narrower CDR3 length ranges were observed in HIV repertoires than in controls, and an antigen-experienced repertoire with only a slight naive shift after ART was suggested by the network structure. No data were available on ART adherence, viral resistance or therapy changes, limiting inferences about post-ART repertoire changes. The samples span the years 2004 to 2017, and the ART regimens used at that time may not be as effective as current regimens. Because PBMC availability was limited, only the TCR beta chain was sequenced, with no alpha chain pairing. Starting ART was linked to a significant rise in TRB diversity, yet even with long-term ART the diversity remained significantly lower than in transplant donor controls.

The CDR3 holds 14 amino acids from the cysteine to the phenylalanine. Only CDR3 DNA is held: 42 bases, read in frame from base 1. V trim: 1 base; J trim: 6 bases; unmatched bases: 4. As encoded in the germline V gene, CDR1 is KGHSH while CDR2 is LQKENI. The immunoSEQ hsTCRB v3.0 assay was used at survey level resolution to sequence the TRB variable region. The target sequencing depth for TRB was about 40,000-55,000 T-cell genomes per sample. TRB libraries were pooled and sequenced on an Illumina MiSeq using a v3 150-cycle kit. On the study's bioinformatics: Repertoire analysis was run in R within a reproducible Nextflow workflow that covered QC, data transformation and analysis. LymphoSeq2, an R package for exploring AIRR-Seq data, was used to implement the custom analyses. A few samples that yielded fewer than 5000 total TRB sequences were excluded, so that 150 to 200 HIV repertoires were analyzed. Of the roughly 180 retained HIV repertoires, 55 to 60 were collected before and 120 to 140 after ART initiation. Repertoires were downsampled to 5000 TRB nucleotide sequences, with summary statistics averaged over 100 downsampling iterations. TRB sequences were retained for analysis only if CDR3 regions of at least seven amino acids were present. A Shannon entropy-derived clonality score and the Gini coefficient were used to measure diversity. In the repertoire networks, any two of the top 5000 CDR3 amino acid sequences were linked whenever the two sequences differed by an edit distance of one. GLIPH2 predicted antigen specificity groups and MHC restriction for TRB CDR3 amino acid sequences. CDR3 amino acid sequences were matched against VDJdb and McPAS-TCR to flag known CMV, EBV, HIV or tissue antigen associations. Pre-ART, post-ART and control groups were compared with Wilcoxon signed-rank tests and Holm-Bonferroni correction. The immuneACCESS repertoire file appears here via TCRdb, limited to in-frame rearrangements. These files lack a portion of the clones; in checked studies, under half of the deficit traces to unresolved V genes, and the cause of the others is not known. V and J calls and clone size are those listed in that table; D and trimming were worked out from the DNA. A total of roughly 18,000 clones appear in this sample, approximately 92% of them only once. Together, the top ten hold about 8.3% of the sample.

This clone was counted a few times. Its antigen is currently not known. No quality values exist for individual bases; no much larger clone is one base distant. To be included, a participant needed at least one PBMC sample from before ART initiation plus at least two post-ART samples. Treatment was received in the United States of America by all participants with HIV. Before DNA extraction, cryopreserved samples of about 0.9-11 million PBMC were thawed and then washed. At the time of the earliest PBMC sample, participants with HIV were aged between roughly 20 and 55 years. PBMC samples from each participant spanned 1-4 timepoints before ART initiation and 2-8 timepoints after ART initiation, with a median of 7 samples. Serial HIV viral load, CD4+ T-cell count, ART history and demographic data were obtained for every participant. Using a Qiagen kit on a QIAcube, genomic DNA was extracted from unsorted PBMC, with samples processed in batches of 12.

The clonotype was recovered from a man aged 50-60 years with HIV. Sequences were derived from unsorted PBMCs, sampled 4.2 years after starting antiretroviral therapy. The chain couples TRBV18 to TRBJ1-1, with 8 bases matching TRBD1. The CDR3 protein: CASSPHKQGAEAFF. The nucleotide sequence reads TGTGCCAGCTCACCACATAAACAGGGGGCTGAAGCTTTCTTT. Outside the CDR3, residues come from the reference TRBV18 and TRBJ1-1 proteins, so the full variable domain is: NAGVMQNPRHLVRRRGQEARLRCSPMKGHSHVYWYRQLPEEGLKFMVYLQKENIIDESGMPKERFSAEFPKEGPSILRIQQVVRGDSAAYFCASSPHKQGAEAFFGQGTRLTVV.